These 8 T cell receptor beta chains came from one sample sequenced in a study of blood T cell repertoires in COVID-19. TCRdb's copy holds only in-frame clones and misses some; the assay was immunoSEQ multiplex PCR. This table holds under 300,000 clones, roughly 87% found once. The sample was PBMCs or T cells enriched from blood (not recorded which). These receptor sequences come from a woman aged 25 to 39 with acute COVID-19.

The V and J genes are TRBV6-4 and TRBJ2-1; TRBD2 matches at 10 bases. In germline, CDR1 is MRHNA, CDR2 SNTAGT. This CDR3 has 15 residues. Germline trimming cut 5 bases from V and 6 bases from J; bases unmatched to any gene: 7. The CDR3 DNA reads TGTGCCAGCAGTCAAACTAGCGGGACCGGCAATGAGCAGTTCTTC. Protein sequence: CASSQTSGTGNEQFF.

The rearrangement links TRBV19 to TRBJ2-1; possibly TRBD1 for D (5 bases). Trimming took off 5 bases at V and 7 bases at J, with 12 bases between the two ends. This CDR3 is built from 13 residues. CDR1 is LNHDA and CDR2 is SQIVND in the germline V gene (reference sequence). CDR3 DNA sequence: TGTGCCAGTAGTGAGAGACAGTCGAATGAGCAGTTCTTC. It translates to CASSERQSNEQFF.

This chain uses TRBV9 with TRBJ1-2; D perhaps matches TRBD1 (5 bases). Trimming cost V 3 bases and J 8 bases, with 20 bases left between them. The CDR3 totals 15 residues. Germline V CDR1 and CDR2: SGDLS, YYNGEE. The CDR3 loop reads CASSEAGTRLRGYTF. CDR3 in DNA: TGTGCCAGCAGCGAGGCGGGGACTCGACTACGGGGCTACACCTTC.

CDR3 sequence reads: CASSPAAGRAGELFF. CDR3 coding DNA: TGTGCCAGCAGCCCTGCCGCGGGGAGGGCCGGGGAGCTGTTTTTT. V usage is TRBV7-9 and J usage is TRBJ2-2; TRBD2 matches 7 bases. The V segment lost 5 bases and the J segment 6 bases; nucleotides outside the gene matches: 9. Germline V lookup: CDR1 SEHNR, CDR2 FQNEAQ (reference sequence). This CDR3 region has 15 residues.

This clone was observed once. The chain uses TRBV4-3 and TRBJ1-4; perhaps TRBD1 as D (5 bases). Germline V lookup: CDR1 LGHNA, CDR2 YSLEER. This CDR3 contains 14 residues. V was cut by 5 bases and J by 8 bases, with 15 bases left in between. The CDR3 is CASSIQIGGEKLFF. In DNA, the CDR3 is TGCGCCAGCAGCATACAAATTGGGGGGGAAAAACTGTTTTTT.

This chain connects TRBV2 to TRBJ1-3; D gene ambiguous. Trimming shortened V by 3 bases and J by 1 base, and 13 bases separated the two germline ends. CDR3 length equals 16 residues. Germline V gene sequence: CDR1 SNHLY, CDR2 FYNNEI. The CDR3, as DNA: TGTGCCAGCAGTGATACATGGCGGGTATCTGGAAACACCATATATTTT. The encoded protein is CASSDTWRVSGNTIYF.

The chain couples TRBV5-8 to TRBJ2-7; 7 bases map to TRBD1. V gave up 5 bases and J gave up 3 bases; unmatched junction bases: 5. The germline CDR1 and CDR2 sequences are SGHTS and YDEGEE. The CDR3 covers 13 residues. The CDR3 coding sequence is TGTGCCAGCAGATACCGACAGGGCTACGAGCAGTACTTC. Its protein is CASRYRQGYEQYF.

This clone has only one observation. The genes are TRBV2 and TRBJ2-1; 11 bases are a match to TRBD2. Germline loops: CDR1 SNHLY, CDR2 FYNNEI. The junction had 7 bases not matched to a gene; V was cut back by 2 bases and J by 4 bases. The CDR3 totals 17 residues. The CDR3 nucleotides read TGTGCCAGCAGTGAACAGATCCTAGCGGGGGGTTACAATGAGCAGTTCTTC. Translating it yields CASSEQILAGGYNEQFF.